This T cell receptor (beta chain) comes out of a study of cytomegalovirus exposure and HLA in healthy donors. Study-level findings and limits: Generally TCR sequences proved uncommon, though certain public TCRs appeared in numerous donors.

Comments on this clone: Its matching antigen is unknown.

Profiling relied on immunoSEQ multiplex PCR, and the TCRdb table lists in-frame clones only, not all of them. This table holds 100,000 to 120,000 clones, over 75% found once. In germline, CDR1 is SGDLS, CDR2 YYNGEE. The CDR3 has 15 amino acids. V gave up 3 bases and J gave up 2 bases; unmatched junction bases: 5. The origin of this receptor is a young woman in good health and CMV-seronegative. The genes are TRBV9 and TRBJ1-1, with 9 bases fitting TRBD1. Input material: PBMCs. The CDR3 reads CASSAPGQGNTEAFF. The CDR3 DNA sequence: TGTGCCAGCAGCGCCCCGGGACAGGGAAACACTGAAGCTTTCTTT.